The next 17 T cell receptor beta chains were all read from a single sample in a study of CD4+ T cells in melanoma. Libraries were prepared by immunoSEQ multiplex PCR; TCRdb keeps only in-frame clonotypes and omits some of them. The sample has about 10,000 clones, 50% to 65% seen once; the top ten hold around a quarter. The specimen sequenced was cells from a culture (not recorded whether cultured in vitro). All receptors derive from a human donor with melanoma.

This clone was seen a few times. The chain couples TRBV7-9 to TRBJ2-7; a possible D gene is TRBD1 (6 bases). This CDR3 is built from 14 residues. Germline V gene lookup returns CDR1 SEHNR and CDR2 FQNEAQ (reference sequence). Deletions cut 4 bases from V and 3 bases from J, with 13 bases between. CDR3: CASSYSDRYYEQYF. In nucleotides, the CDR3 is TGTGCCAGCAGCTACTCCGACAGGTACTACGAGCAGTACTTC.

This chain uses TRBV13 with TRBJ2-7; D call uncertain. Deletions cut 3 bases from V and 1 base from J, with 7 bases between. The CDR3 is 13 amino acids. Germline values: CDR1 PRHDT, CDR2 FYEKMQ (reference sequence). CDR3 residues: CASSFRRSYEQYF. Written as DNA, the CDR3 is TGTGCCAGCAGCTTTAGAAGGTCCTACGAGCAGTACTTC.

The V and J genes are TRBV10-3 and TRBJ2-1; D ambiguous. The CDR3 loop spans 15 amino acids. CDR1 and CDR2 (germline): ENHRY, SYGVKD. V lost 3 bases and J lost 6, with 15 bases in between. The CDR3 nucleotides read TGTGCCATCAGTGATGGGAATATTTGGATCAATGAGCAGTTCTTC. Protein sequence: CAISDGNIWINEQFF.

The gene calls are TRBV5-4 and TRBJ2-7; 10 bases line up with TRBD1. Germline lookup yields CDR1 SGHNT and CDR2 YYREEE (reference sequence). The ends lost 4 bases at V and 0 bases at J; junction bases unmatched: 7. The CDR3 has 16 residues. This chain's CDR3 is CASSPTGGGSSYEQYF. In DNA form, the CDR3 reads TGTGCCAGCAGCCCGACAGGGGGCGGGAGCTCCTACGAGCAGTACTTC.

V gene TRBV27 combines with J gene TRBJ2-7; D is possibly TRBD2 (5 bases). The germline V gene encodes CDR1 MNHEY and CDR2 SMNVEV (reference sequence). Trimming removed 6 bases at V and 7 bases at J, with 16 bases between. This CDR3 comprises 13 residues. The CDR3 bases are TGTGCCAGCAGGAGTTGGGGTTCGGGAGAGCAGTACTTC. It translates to CASRSWGSGEQYF.

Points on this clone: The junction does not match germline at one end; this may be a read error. CDR3 in DNA: TGTGCCAGCAACGAGGGCGGGACTAGCGGGGGGTACAACGAGCAGTTCTTC. Protein: CASNEGGTSGGYNEQFF. This chain joins TRBV28 and TRBJ2-1, with TRBD2 identical over 15 bases. The CDR3 has 17 amino acids. Germline V gene data show CDR1 as MDHEN and CDR2 as SYDVKM.

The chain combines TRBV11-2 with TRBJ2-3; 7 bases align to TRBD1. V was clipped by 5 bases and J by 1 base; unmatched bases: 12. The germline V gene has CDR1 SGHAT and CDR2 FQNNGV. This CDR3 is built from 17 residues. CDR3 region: CASSRLTLGQRTDTQYF. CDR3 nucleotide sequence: TGTGCCAGCAGCCGCTTGACCCTGGGACAGCGCACAGATACGCAGTATTTT.

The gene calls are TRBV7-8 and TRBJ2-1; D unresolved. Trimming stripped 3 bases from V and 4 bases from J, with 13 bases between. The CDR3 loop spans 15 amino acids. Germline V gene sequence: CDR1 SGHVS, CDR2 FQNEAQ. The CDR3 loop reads CASSFKTAAYNEQFF. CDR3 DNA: TGTGCCAGCAGCTTTAAGACGGCGGCGTACAATGAGCAGTTCTTC.

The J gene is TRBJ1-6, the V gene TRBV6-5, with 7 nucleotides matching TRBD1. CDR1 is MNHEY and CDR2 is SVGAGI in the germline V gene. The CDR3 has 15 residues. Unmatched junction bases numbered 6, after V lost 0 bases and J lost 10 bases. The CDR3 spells CASSYSMQGGSPLHF. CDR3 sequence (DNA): TGTGCCAGCAGTTACTCGATGCAGGGGGGATCACCCCTCCACTTT.

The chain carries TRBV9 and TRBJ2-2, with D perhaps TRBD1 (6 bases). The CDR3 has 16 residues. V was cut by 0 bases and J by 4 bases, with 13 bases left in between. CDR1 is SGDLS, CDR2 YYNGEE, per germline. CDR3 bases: TGTGCCAGCAGCGTAGATGGCCGAGGGGGCACCGGGGAGCTGTTTTTT. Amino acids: CASSVDGRGGTGELFF.

The CDR3 loop reads CARAGQGTEDTKNIQYF. Written as DNA, the CDR3 is TGTGCCAGAGCGGGACAGGGGACAGAAGATACCAAAAACATTCAGTACTTC. This rearrangement joins TRBV19 to TRBJ2-4; TRBD1 agrees at 10 bases. The CDR3 totals 17 residues. The germline CDR1 and CDR2 sequences are LNHDA and SQIVND (reference sequence). The V segment lost 9 bases and the J segment 2 bases; nucleotides outside the gene matches: 13.

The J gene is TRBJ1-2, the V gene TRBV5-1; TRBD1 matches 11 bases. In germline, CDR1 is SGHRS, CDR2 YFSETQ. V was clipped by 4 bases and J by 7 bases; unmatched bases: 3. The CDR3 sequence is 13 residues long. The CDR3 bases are TGCGCCAGCAGCCCGGACAGGGGGCTTGGCTACACCTTC. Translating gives CASSPDRGLGYTF.

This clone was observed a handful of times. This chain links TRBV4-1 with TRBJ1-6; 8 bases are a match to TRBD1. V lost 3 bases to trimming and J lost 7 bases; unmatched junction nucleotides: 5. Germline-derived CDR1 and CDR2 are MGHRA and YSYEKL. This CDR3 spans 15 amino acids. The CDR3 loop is CASSQSRDRNSPLHF. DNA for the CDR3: TGCGCCAGCAGCCAGAGCCGGGACAGGAATTCACCCCTCCACTTT.

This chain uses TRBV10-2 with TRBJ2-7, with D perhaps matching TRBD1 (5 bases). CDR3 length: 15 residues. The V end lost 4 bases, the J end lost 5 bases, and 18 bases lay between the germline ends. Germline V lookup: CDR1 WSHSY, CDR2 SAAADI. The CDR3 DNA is TGCGCCAGCAGTGTAGTCAGGGCAGGTTTAGACGAGCAGTACTTC. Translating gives CASSVVRAGLDEQYF.

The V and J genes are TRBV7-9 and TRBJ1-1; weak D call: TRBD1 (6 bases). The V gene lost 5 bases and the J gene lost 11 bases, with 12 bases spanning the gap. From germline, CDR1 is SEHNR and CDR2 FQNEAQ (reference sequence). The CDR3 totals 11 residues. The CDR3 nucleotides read TGTGCCAGCAGCGAGCAGGGGCAGGCTTTCTTT. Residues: CASSEQGQAFF. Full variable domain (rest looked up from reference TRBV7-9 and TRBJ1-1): DTGVSQNPRHKITKRGQNVTFRCDPISEHNRLYWYRQTLGQGPEFLTYFQNEAQLEKSRLLSDRFSAERPKGSFSTLEIQRTEQGDSAMYLCASSEQGQAFFGQGTRLTVV.

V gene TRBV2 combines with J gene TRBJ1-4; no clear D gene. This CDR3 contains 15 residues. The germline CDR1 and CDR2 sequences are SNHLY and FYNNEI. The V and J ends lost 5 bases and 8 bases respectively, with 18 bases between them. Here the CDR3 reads CASSQDPGGYEKLFF. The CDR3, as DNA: TGTGCCAGCAGTCAGGACCCGGGAGGATACGAAAAACTGTTTTTT.

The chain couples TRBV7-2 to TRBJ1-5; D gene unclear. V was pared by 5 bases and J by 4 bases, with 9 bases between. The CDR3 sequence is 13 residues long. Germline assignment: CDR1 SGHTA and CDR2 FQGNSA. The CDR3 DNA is TGTGCCAGCAGCCCCCAAACGAATCAGCCCCAGCATTTT. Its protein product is CASSPQTNQPQHF.